Following are 10 T cell receptor beta chains from one sample sequenced in a study of molecular identifiers for immune sequencing clone quantification. TCRdb re-called the PCR reads through MiXCR, storing one row per CDR3 protein. This table has nearly 650,000 distinct CDR3 sequences, roughly 27% appearing once. Specimen: naive CD8+ T cells from blood, with Jurkat cell RNA spiked in. The sample's subset: FACS-sorted CD8+CD4-CCR7+CD45RA+ naive T cells. The receptors stem from a human donor in good health. Some libraries in this study had Jurkat cell RNA spiked in.

A word on this clonotype: This may be a read error: a much more frequent sequence differs by one nucleotide. V is TRBV7-9 and J is TRBJ2-7; TRBD2 aligns across 7 bases. The germline V gene encodes CDR1 SEHNR and CDR2 FQNEAQ (reference sequence). V trimming: 6 bases; J trimming: 11 bases; junction bases outside the gene matches: 7. CDR3 length equals 11 residues. The CDR3 sequence is CASRSGLFKYF. CDR3 sequence (DNA): TGTGCCAGCAGATCGGGACTATTCAAGTACTTC. The full variable domain, completed using reference TRBV7-9 and TRBJ2-7, is DTGVSQNPRHKITKRGQNVTFRCDPISEHNRLYWYRQTLGQGPEFLTYFQNEAQLEKSRLLSDRFSAERPKGSFSTLEIQRTEQGDSAMYLCASRSGLFKYFGPGTRLTVT.

This clonotype occurred many times. The chain employs TRBV27 and TRBJ2-7; D remains ambiguous. The CDR3 sequence is 16 residues long. Trimming cost V 5 bases and J 2 bases, with 19 bases left between them. CDR1 is MNHEY, CDR2 SMNVEV, per germline (reference sequence). The CDR3 DNA sequence: TGTGCCAGCAGTCCCGAAGTGAGCGCGGCTACCTACGAGCAGTACTTC. Its protein product is CASSPEVSAATYEQYF.

Ten or more counts support this clonotype. The chain links TRBV20-1 to TRBJ2-3, with 12 bases aligning to TRBD2. The germline V gene encodes CDR1 DFQATT and CDR2 SNEGSKA (reference sequence). The CDR3 is 18 amino acids. Germline trimming cut 0 bases from V and 3 bases from J; bases unmatched to any gene: 10. In DNA, the CDR3 is TGCAGTGCTAGAGATCTTGAGGCTAGCGGGGGGGCTACAGATACGCAGTATTTT. It codes for CSARDLEASGGATDTQYF.

This clonotype was detected a few times. Given a much more abundant clone one base away, this may be a read error. The chain recombines TRBV6-1 with TRBJ1-4; D is possibly TRBD1 (5 bases). The CDR3 consists of 15 residues. Germline CDR1 is MNHNS and CDR2 is SASEGT. The CDR3: CAGSEWGTSNEKLFF. The CDR3 DNA reads TGTGCCGGCAGTGAATGGGGGACCTCCAATGAAAAACTGTTTTTT.

This clonotype was counted between two and nine times. The chain links TRBV19 to TRBJ1-5; D gene ambiguous. This CDR3 spans 13 amino acids. V was trimmed by 5 bases and J by 5 bases, leaving 10 bases between them. The germline V gene has CDR1 LNHDA and CDR2 SQIVND (reference sequence). In DNA form, the CDR3 reads TGTGCCAGTAGTCAGGCAACTCATCAGCCCCAGCATTTT. Translation gives CASSQATHQPQHF.

As concerns this clonotype: With a much larger clone just one base away, this may be a read error. The missing conserved phenylalanine or tryptophan at the end of this CDR3 makes a read error likely. V and J are TRBV9 and TRBJ2-3; TRBD2 matches at 8 bases. Germline CDR1 and CDR2: SGDLS and YYNGEE. The CDR3 is 15 amino acids. The V gene end was trimmed by 0 bases and the J gene end by 4 bases; junction bases not matched to a gene: 4. CDR3: CASSVDSGGADTQYV. CDR3 sequence (DNA): TGTGCCAGCAGCGTAGACAGCGGGGGTGCAGATACGCAGTATGTT.

A word on this clonotype: It may be a read error: a sequence one base away is much more abundant. Since no conserved phenylalanine or tryptophan closes the CDR3, a read error is the likely cause. The V and J genes are TRBV3-1 and TRBJ1-5; D is undetermined. The CDR3 extends over 15 amino acids. Germline CDR1 and CDR2: LGHDT and YNNKEL (reference sequence). V gave up 4 bases and J gave up 2 bases, with 12 bases separating them. DNA for the CDR3: TGTGCCAGCAGCCCCACCTGGATGGGCAATCAGCCCCAGCATTGT. Its translation: CASSPTWMGNQPQHC.

The sample holds many counts of this clonotype. J is TRBJ2-7 and V is TRBV28; no definite D call. Germline V gene lookup returns CDR1 MDHEN and CDR2 SYDVKM. This CDR3 comprises 12 residues. V dropped 2 bases and J dropped 7 bases, with 9 bases sitting between them. CDR3 DNA sequence: TGTGCCAGCAGTTTAGTTGTGAGGGAGCAGTACTTC. This codes for CASSLVVREQYF.

This clonotype has ten or more counts. This rearrangement joins TRBV12-3 or TRBV12-4 to TRBJ2-2; 7 bases map to TRBD1. The CDR3 contains 16 residues. V was pared by 7 bases and J by 2 bases, with 10 bases of the junction left unmatched. CDR3 protein: CASNPTGKINTGELFF. CDR3 in DNA: TGTGCCAGCAACCCGACAGGGAAGATAAACACCGGGGAGCTGTTTTTT.

This clonotype came up a few times. V and J are TRBV2 and TRBJ2-5, with 7 bases fitting TRBD2. This CDR3 comprises 14 residues. Germline V CDR1 and CDR2: SNHLY, FYNNEI. J gave up 2 bases and V 6 bases, and 6 bases lay outside the gene matches. In DNA, the CDR3 is TGTGCCAGCAGAGATAGCGGGCCTCAAGAGACCCAGTACTTC. This codes for CASRDSGPQETQYF.